Listed here are 2 T cell receptor beta chains from one sample, sequenced in a study of Tregs in tolerant kidney transplant recipients. Repertoires were generated with immunoSEQ multiplex PCR, while TCRdb's copy carries only in-frame clones and drops some. This repertoire shows some 55,000 clones, about four fifths found once; its top ten account for roughly 5.2%. The sequenced material came from CD4+ T cells from blood. The receptors stem from a human donor in good health.

This clone was counted many times. V gene TRBV5-6 combines with J gene TRBJ2-5; D possibly corresponds to TRBD2 (6 bases). Germline V CDR1 and CDR2: SGHDT, YYEEEE. The V and J ends lost 2 bases and 4 bases respectively, with 15 bases between them. The CDR3 totals 15 residues. The CDR3: CASSFSGVLGETQYF. The CDR3 coding sequence is TGTGCCAGCAGCTTCTCGGGAGTTCTAGGAGAGACCCAGTACTTC.

The chain carries TRBV6-6 and TRBJ1-2; D call uncertain. Germline values: CDR1 MNHNY, CDR2 SVGAGI (reference sequence). The CDR3 loop spans 14 amino acids. The V end was cut by 9 bases, the J end by 8 bases, with 22 bases between. The CDR3 here is CASHAARRYGGYTF. CDR3 bases: TGTGCCAGTCATGCTGCGAGACGGTACGGGGGCTACACCTTC.